Below are 26 T cell receptor beta chains sequenced from a single sample in a study of blood T cell repertoires in COVID-19. Only in-frame clones appear in the TCRdb table, and some are missing; sequencing was by immunoSEQ multiplex PCR. The sample lists roughly 400,000 clones; about 88% were seen once. Input material: PBMCs or T cells enriched from blood (not recorded which). The receptor source for this set is a woman under 30 who had been exposed to COVID-19.

The genes are TRBV6-5 and TRBJ1-4, with D perhaps TRBD1 (6 bases). Germline V CDR1 and CDR2: MNHEY, SVGAGI. The V gene lost 6 bases and the J gene lost 3 bases, with 11 bases spanning the gap. The CDR3 consists of 14 residues. This CDR3 is CASRWGQSNEKLFF. CDR3 nucleotide sequence: TGTGCCAGCAGATGGGGGCAATCTAATGAAAAACTGTTTTTT.

This chain uses TRBV5-1 with TRBJ2-1; 7 nucleotides agree with TRBD1. The CDR3 contains 12 residues. Germline CDR1 SGHRS, CDR2 YFSETQ. Trimming cost V 5 bases and J 8 bases; bases outside gene matches: 4. CDR3 region: CASRRTGDEQFF. In nucleotides, the CDR3 is TGCGCCAGCAGAAGAACAGGGGATGAGCAGTTCTTC.

The CDR3 loop is CASRQGYASGRAFYEQYF. The DNA for the CDR3 is TGTGCCAGCAGGCAGGGATACGCTAGCGGGAGGGCCTTTTACGAGCAGTACTTC. The V gene is TRBV7-2, the J gene TRBJ2-7; TRBD2 agrees at 12 bases. The CDR3 covers 18 residues. The ends lost 6 bases at V and 4 bases at J; junction bases unmatched: 16. Germline V gene sequence: CDR1 SGHTA, CDR2 FQGNSA.

This chain uses TRBV28 with TRBJ2-5; no clear D. The ends were cut back, 4 bases at V and 4 bases at J, with 4 bases in the middle. CDR3 length: 11 residues. Germline V lookup: CDR1 MDHEN, CDR2 SYDVKM. DNA for the CDR3: TGTGCCAGCAGTTATATAGAGACCCAGTACTTC. Encoded protein: CASSYIETQYF.

The chain recombines TRBV10-1 with TRBJ2-1; D unresolved. This CDR3 comprises 13 residues. V lost 6 bases and J 0 bases, leaving 6 bases between the germline ends. CDR1 is WNHNN and CDR2 is SYGVQD in the germline V gene (reference sequence). The CDR3 is CASSWSSYNEQFF. In DNA form, the CDR3 reads TGCGCCAGCAGCTGGAGCTCCTACAATGAGCAGTTCTTC.

V is TRBV6-1 and J is TRBJ1-6; TRBD1 might be the D (6 bases). Trimming took 1 base from V and 0 from J, leaving 7 bases between them. The CDR3 has 16 amino acids. Germline CDR1 and CDR2: MNHNS and SASEGT. The CDR3 is CASSEGRGSYNSPLHF. The CDR3 DNA follows: TGTGCCAGCAGTGAAGGCAGGGGCTCCTATAATTCACCCCTCCACTTT.

The chain has TRBV12-3 or TRBV12-4 and TRBJ1-1; 7 nucleotides agree with TRBD1. The CDR3 spans 13 residues. The V gene end was trimmed by 7 bases and the J gene end by 5 bases; junction bases not matched to a gene: 7. The CDR3 DNA reads as TGTGCCAGCACCCAACAGGGGAGGACTGAAGCTTTCTTT. It is translated as CASTQQGRTEAFF.

The chain couples TRBV15 to TRBJ1-5; TRBD1 agrees at 7 bases. With 3 bases clipped from V and 10 bases from J, the junction kept 9 bases outside the gene matches. Per the germline V gene, CDR1 is LNHNV and CDR2 is YYDKDF (reference sequence). The CDR3 has 14 residues. The chain's CDR3 is CATSREDRYIPQHF. The DNA for the CDR3 is TGTGCCACCAGCAGGGAGGACAGGTACATACCCCAGCATTTT.

The chain links TRBV10-1 to TRBJ2-2; D remains ambiguous. The V and J ends lost 3 bases and 4 bases respectively, with 9 bases between them. Germline loops: CDR1 WNHNN, CDR2 SYGVQD (reference sequence). This CDR3 contains 14 residues. CDR3 sequence: CASSDPPGTGELFF. The CDR3 DNA reads TGCGCCAGCAGTGATCCACCGGGCACCGGGGAGCTGTTTTTT.

The CDR3 nucleotides are TGTGCCAGCAGCACCCGGGGGGCCTTGAACACTGAAGCTTTCTTT. It translates to CASSTRGALNTEAFF. The chain links TRBV13 to TRBJ1-1; possible D gene TRBD1, 6 bases. Germline V gene lookup returns CDR1 PRHDT and CDR2 FYEKMQ (reference sequence). V lost 5 bases and J 0 bases, leaving 13 bases between the germline ends. The CDR3 spans 15 residues.

This clone was observed a single time. V is TRBV19 and J is TRBJ2-7; no definite D call. The CDR3 spans 15 residues. V was cut by 4 bases and J by 0 bases, with 13 bases left in between. Germline values: CDR1 LNHDA, CDR2 SQIVND (reference sequence). The CDR3 coding sequence is TGTGCCAGTAGTAACCCAAAACAGAGCTCCTACGAGCAGTACTTC. Its translation: CASSNPKQSSYEQYF.

This chain joins TRBV27 and TRBJ2-7, with TRBD1 matching over 9 bases. The germline V gene encodes CDR1 MNHEY and CDR2 SMNVEV (reference sequence). The CDR3 loop spans 14 amino acids. V lost 6 bases to trimming and J lost 4 bases; unmatched junction nucleotides: 7. The CDR3 DNA reads TGTGCCAGCAGATCGGGACAGGGACCTTACGAGCAGTACTTC. Protein: CASRSGQGPYEQYF.

CDR3 in amino acids: CASSQVGPNTEAFF. CDR3 bases: TGTGCCAGCAGCCAAGTGGGGCCGAACACTGAAGCTTTCTTT. V usage is TRBV14 and J usage is TRBJ1-1, with D possibly being TRBD1 (5 bases). Per the germline V gene, CDR1 is SGHDN and CDR2 is FVKESK. The length of the CDR3 is 14 residues. V was trimmed by 1 base and J by 1 base, leaving 7 bases between them. Full variable domain (rest looked up from reference TRBV14 and TRBJ1-1): EAGVTQFPSHSVIEKGQTVTLRCDPISGHDNLYWYRRVMGKEIKFLLHFVKESKQDESGMPNNRFLAERTGGTYSTLKVQPAELEDSGVYFCASSQVGPNTEAFFGQGTRLTVV.

The chain employs TRBV7-9 and TRBJ2-2; 10 bases match TRBD2. This CDR3 is 15 amino acids long. The junction had 5 bases not matched to a gene; V was cut back by 5 bases and J by 5 bases. Germline V CDR1 and CDR2: SEHNR, FQNEAQ (reference sequence). The CDR3 is CASSLGTSETGELFF. CDR3 nucleotide sequence: TGTGCCAGCAGCCTAGGGACTAGCGAGACCGGGGAGCTGTTTTTT. The complete variable domain, with remaining parts taken from reference TRBV7-9 and TRBJ2-2, reads DTGVSQNPRHKITKRGQNVTFRCDPISEHNRLYWYRQTLGQGPEFLTYFQNEAQLEKSRLLSDRFSAERPKGSFSTLEIQRTEQGDSAMYLCASSLGTSETGELFFGEGSRLTVL.

The V gene is TRBV11-3, the J gene TRBJ1-2, with D perhaps TRBD1 (5 bases). The CDR3 loop spans 18 amino acids. V shed 4 bases and J shed 7 bases, with 28 bases lying between them. The germline CDR1 and CDR2 sequences are SGHNT and YENEEA. CDR3 sequence (DNA): TGTGCCAGCAGCTCGCGCCCCCAGGGAGGAAGGCGCCGGGGTGGCTACACCTTC. The encoded protein is CASSSRPQGGRRRGGYTF.

The chain recombines TRBV7-9 with TRBJ2-1; 8 bases align to TRBD2. Trimming cost V 1 base and J 4 bases; bases outside gene matches: 12. Germline-derived CDR1 and CDR2 are SEHNR and FQNEAQ (reference sequence). This CDR3 region has 18 residues. For the CDR3, the DNA is TGTGCCAGCAGCTTAGAAAGGGTAGCGGGAAAGGAGTACAATGAGCAGTTCTTC. It encodes CASSLERVAGKEYNEQFF.

Written as DNA, the CDR3 is TGTGCCAGCAGTTTGGGGGGGAATGGCTACACCTTC. Translated, it gives CASSLGGNGYTF. This chain links TRBV28 with TRBJ1-2, with D possibly being TRBD1 (5 bases). Germline CDR1 and CDR2: MDHEN and SYDVKM. V lost 3 bases and J 6 bases, leaving 8 bases between the germline ends. The CDR3 sequence is 12 residues long.

This chain uses TRBV3-1 (or the pseudogene TRBV3-2) with TRBJ2-3; 7 bases match TRBD2. The CDR3 totals 14 residues. Germline CDR1 LGHDT, CDR2 YNNKEL (reference sequence). V was clipped by 4 bases and J by 4 bases; unmatched bases: 5. CDR3 in amino acids: CASSPGLVPDTQYF. Written as DNA, the CDR3 is TGTGCCAGCAGCCCAGGACTAGTCCCAGATACGCAGTATTTT.

The sample holds one count of this clone. CDR3: CASSLEGQGSTNEKLFF. The CDR3 nucleotides read TGTGCCAGCAGCTTGGAAGGACAGGGGTCAACTAATGAAAAACTGTTTTTT. This chain uses TRBV5-4 with TRBJ1-4; 9 nucleotides line up with TRBD1. There are 17 residues in the CDR3. Trimming removed 0 bases from V and 0 bases from J; junction bases left unmatched: 3. From germline, CDR1 is SGHNT and CDR2 YYREEE (reference sequence).

The rearrangement joins TRBV7-7 to TRBJ2-3, with 12 bases matching TRBD2. The germline V gene has CDR1 SSHAT and CDR2 FNYEAQ (reference sequence). Trimming took 1 base from V and 4 from J; bases not matched to a gene: 3. This CDR3 comprises 16 residues. CDR3 DNA sequence: TGTGCCAGCAGCTTAGGACTAGCGGGAGCTGCAGATACGCAGTATTTT. It specifies CASSLGLAGAADTQYF.

This sequence joins TRBV6-6 and TRBJ1-5; a weak D match, TRBD1 (6 bases). Germline values: CDR1 MNHNY, CDR2 SVGAGI (reference sequence). The CDR3 sequence is 16 residues long. V was clipped by 4 bases and J by 2 bases, with 15 bases between them. The DNA for the CDR3 is TGTGCCAGCAGTTCCAACCTCTCAGGGGGCAATCAGCCCCAGCATTTT. Its protein product is CASSSNLSGGNQPQHF.

The chain employs TRBV13 and TRBJ2-1; 13 bases map to TRBD2. The CDR3 contains 16 residues. Germline values: CDR1 PRHDT, CDR2 FYEKMQ (reference sequence). J gave up 6 bases and V 5 bases, and 7 bases lay outside the gene matches. CDR3 in DNA: TGTGCCAGCAGCCCAGGGACTAGCGGGATGGTCAATGAGCAGTTCTTC. Translating gives CASSPGTSGMVNEQFF.

J is TRBJ2-3 and V is TRBV15; D is possibly TRBD2 (6 bases). CDR1 is LNHNV and CDR2 is YYDKDF in the germline V gene (reference sequence). There are 16 residues in the CDR3. V lost 5 bases to trimming and J lost 4 bases, with 19 bases between them. The CDR3 loop is CATSLGGLGGADTQYF. As DNA, the CDR3 is TGTGCCACCAGCCTGGGAGGACTCGGCGGGGCAGATACGCAGTATTTT.

This chain connects TRBV6-5 to TRBJ1-6, with a tentative D call TRBD1 (5 bases). Germline V gives CDR1 MNHEY, CDR2 SVGAGI. Trimming took 6 bases from V and 6 from J, leaving 15 bases between them. The CDR3 is made up of 15 amino acids. The CDR3 region is CASRAPGESNSPLHF. The CDR3 DNA reads as TGTGCCAGCAGAGCGCCGGGGGAGAGTAATTCACCCCTCCACTTT.

The chain couples TRBV30 to TRBJ1-6; D uncertain. The CDR3 is 19 residues long. The V end was cut by 3 bases, the J end by 3 bases, with 24 bases between. CDR1 is GTSNPN, CDR2 SVGIG, per germline (reference sequence). CDR3 sequence (DNA): TGTGCCTGGAGAGGAGGTACAGAAACCCGAGGGAACTATAATTCACCCCTCCACTTT. Residues: CAWRGGTETRGNYNSPLHF.

The chain is built from TRBV6-5 and TRBJ1-1; perhaps TRBD1 as D (5 bases). The V end lost 0 bases, the J end lost 8 bases, and 16 bases lay between the germline ends. The CDR3 has 15 amino acids. CDR1 and CDR2 (germline): MNHEY, SVGAGI. CDR3 loop: CASSYSSLKGWEAFF. For the CDR3, the DNA is TGTGCCAGCAGTTACTCTAGCTTAAAGGGGTGGGAAGCTTTCTTT.